The entry below gives a single TCR beta chain sequence along with its context. Which antigen it targets is not known. Base qualities are missing; no much larger clone stands one base away. The same CDR3 is also encoded by other DNA sequences in this sample. The cohort was made up of under 800 healthy bone marrow donors. Cohort members were all nominally healthy when sampled, although unrecorded immune exposures were likely present. The donor tested CMV seronegative, placing the donor among the roughly 340 seronegative members of the cohort. A peripheral blood sample was collected from each donor, and TCR beta sequencing was performed on peripheral blood mononuclear cells. The Qiagen DNeasy Blood Extraction Kit was used to extract genomic DNA from the blood cell samples. The source of the sample is a study of cytomegalovirus exposure and HLA in healthy donors (dated by TCRdb to 2017 to 2019). Concerning the study at large: An earlier analysis of roughly 500 of the donors reported approximately 260 Gb of sequence data and 117 million unique TCR beta sequences obtained from around 190 million T cells. An early release that covered fewer than 750 HLA-typed donors contained around 300 gigabases of sequencing data and approximately 85 million unique TCR sequences. The genetic ancestry cluster associated with self-reported Caucasian donors included 70% to 85% of the 300 to 400 genotyped donors. The study aimed to test whether cataloging public T cell receptors could reveal signatures of past pathogen exposure. Using immunosequencing, the study profiled T cell repertoires from 666 subjects and related those repertoires to cytomegalovirus serostatus. Along with the roughly 610-subject first cohort, a separate validation cohort of over a hundred different subjects was used. High-throughput TCR immunosequencing, statistical association of individual TCRs with disease status, and machine learning were combined to predict cytomegalovirus infection status. A later analysis re-analyzed previously published TCR beta repertoires from 666 donors and added high-resolution HLA genotyping to study TCR occurrence patterns. In the later analysis, no new phenotypic data were used to find candidate immune exposures; instead, reliance was placed on TCR beta sequences and their occurrence across donors. In an earlier analysis of 587 of the donors, high-throughput TCR beta sequencing was used to judge whether each TCR beta V gene segment behaved as functional or pseudogenic. Donor age, sex, ethnicity and CMV serostatus were compiled together with the repertoire data. Genome-wide SNP genotypes for about 55% of the roughly 670 donors were used in a later genetic analysis, which treated that subset as a discovery cohort. Every repertoire in the discovery cohort had been generated on one and the same sequencing platform. Both class I and class II loci were covered by HLA typing, at four-digit resolution. The number of donors typed differed by locus, with roughly 629-640 for A, B, C, DRB1 and DQB1, roughly 520 for DQA1, under 610 for DPA1, and around 460 for DPB1. A few DR-DQ haplotypes were handled as single units for association and clustering because linkage in the cohort was strong. Among around 400 genotyped donors of the cohort, an average of roughly 240,000 unique TCR beta nucleotide sequences were sequenced per donor, roughly a sixth of them non-productive.

Study-wide conclusions, independent of this receptor: According to the authors, the approach could potentially be generalized to other disease states and immunological phenotypes. Most CMV-associated TCR beta chains appeared to be HLA-restricted in a later analysis, and the HLA associations seemed to be driven largely by CMV exposure. In an earlier analysis of some 500 of the donors, most TCR beta V segments were observed in productive rearrangements about 90% or about 30% of the time, broadly matching IMGT annotations. A later genetic analysis reported fewer N-insertions in productive TCRs among donors in an Asian-associated ancestry cluster than the roughly 620-donor mean. HLA typing was unavailable for some donors at each locus, so association tests used only the typed subset. The study gave a list of 150 to 200 TCR beta chains associated with cytomegalovirus. Immune exposure information for the cohort was limited to CMV serostatus. The sequencing pipeline was judged likely to have produced a cluster of highly shared sequence variants as a technical artifact. The classifier was reported to diagnose cytomegalovirus status with high specificity and sensitivity in both the original and validation cohorts. A further reported finding was that TCR beta sequences accurately predicted the HLA-A and HLA-B alleles for most subjects in the first cohort. Roughly 17 rarely observed V segments, including chromosome 9 orphons, were excluded from the earlier analysis of approximately 500 of the donors because counts were too low. The presence/absence analyses assumed that sequencing depth was roughly uniform across donors, and that assumption may not be true. In a later analysis, TCR association rates were found to vary across HLA loci, with the most associated TCRs seen for DRB1 alleles and the fewest for HLA-C alleles. Some IMGT-functional V segments, including TRBV6-2 and TRBV6-3, could not be distinguished by the 87-base-pair reads and were therefore excluded. While some public TCRs were present in many individuals, most TCR sequences turned up only very rarely across donors. Three of the identified cytomegalovirus-associated TCR beta chains were confirmed in vitro to be specific for cytomegalovirus antigens. At a false discovery rate of 0.05, a later analysis linked about 17,000 TCR beta sequences to specific HLA alleles. Linkage disequilibrium might explain the correlated functional status among segregating V segments, but an unknown experimental factor could not be excluded. Compared with equally common non-associated chains, HLA-associated TCR beta chains in a later analysis were more clonally expanded and had lower generation probabilities. When HLA alleles, especially DR and DQ, strongly co-occurred, attributing TCR associations to individual alleles was difficult. V-gene and J-gene trimming of TCR beta chains was associated with a missense DCLRE1C variant in a later genetic analysis, and the association was replicated in an independent cohort. A later analysis reported that several top co-occurrence clusters appeared linked to parvovirus B19, influenza, CMV and Epstein-Barr virus. In this cohort, only TCR beta chains were sequenced, and detectable features were limited by the absence of alpha or paired-chain data.

For CDR1 and CDR2, the germline V gene lists SGHRS and YFSETQ. The CDR3 covers 14 residues, taking in both the cysteine and the phenylalanine. Just the 42-base CDR3 DNA is kept, in frame starting at base 1. Trimming takes 3 bases from V and 2 bases from J, and the germline ends sit 8 bases apart. Receptors were amplified or captured by the immunoSEQ multiplex PCR assay. For the multiplex PCR, a mixture combining 60 forward primers for TCR Vbeta segments and 13 reverse primers for TCR Jbeta segments was used. A multiplex PCR assay on genomic DNA amplified the CDR3 region of rearranged TCR beta genes. On the Illumina HiSeq System, the amplified TCR beta libraries were sequenced as 87-base-pair reads. The original methods were these. Across the 700 or so repertoires, a later analysis counted tens of millions of unique TCR beta chains, some 11 million of which were shared by at least two donors. Raw reads were error-corrected and collapsed into unique sequences by a nearest-neighbor algorithm in which closely related sequences were merged to remove PCR and sequencing errors. V, D and J gene segments were assigned by aligning CDR3 sequences to IMGT reference sequences. For a sequence to be retained, at least a six-nucleotide match to both a V gene segment and a J gene segment was required. A rearrangement was called productive if the CDR3 had no stop codons and remained in frame with V and J, and every other rearrangement was called non-productive. CDR3 was defined according to IMGT convention as the region running from the second conserved V-encoded cysteine to the conserved J-encoded phenylalanine. The earlier analysis of roughly 590 of the donors excluded any sequence lacking an unambiguous match to a single V gene segment. An earlier analysis of 587 of the donors classified V segments as functional when productive rearrangements were above 56.7% and as segregating when the standard deviation between donors was above 5%. To diagnose cytomegalovirus status from the catalog of TCR beta chain sequences, a statistical classification framework was built. V and J gene assignment, in a later analysis, came from comparing TCR nucleotide sequences with IMGT/GENE-DB human TR gene sequences. The TCRdist pipeline was used in a later analysis to assign CDR3 sequences and most-parsimonious VDJ recombination scenarios. In a later analysis, each TCR beta chain was defined by its CDR3 amino acid sequence together with its V-gene family, and reads without a unique V-gene family were excluded. To address suspected cross-contamination and a sequencing artifact, a later analysis removed 550 to 750 highly shared, low-generation-probability nucleotide sequences. In a later analysis, a clonal expansion index was calculated for each public chain from normalized within-repertoire ranks of inferred template counts. In a later analysis, generation probabilities were computed with a VDJ recombination model fitted to out-of-frame rearrangements, and the resulting probabilities were checked against IGoR. In a later analysis, TCR-TCR, TCR-HLA and TCR-CMV co-occurrence was scored with hypergeometric tests, and a repertoire-size bias correction was applied to TCR pairs. False discovery rates were estimated in a later analysis by permuting HLA or CMV assignments 20 times. In a later analysis, co-occurring TCRs were grouped using DBSCAN, with TCRdist sequence similarity added in when clustering inside HLA-allele-positive subsets. For co-occurrence clustering, repertoires with fewer than 30,000 or more than 120,000 public chains were excluded, along with five or six repertoires with anomalous nucleotide sharing. TCRdb stores this immuneACCESS table with in-frame sequences only. Part of the clones is absent; in the studies checked, under half of the shortfall reflects unresolved V genes, and no reason is known for the rest. The DNA was the basis for D and trimming; V, J and clone size are from that table. This sample holds about 170,000 clones; 70% to 90% were observed only once. Jointly, the top ten make up less than 2% of the sample.

The TCR originated in a young woman in good health and CMV-seronegative. The source material was PBMCs. The chain joins TRBV5-1 to TRBJ1-4; the D gene is possibly TRBD1, with 5 bases matching. The CDR3 region reads CASSSDSTNEKLFF. The DNA sequence is as follows: TGCGCCAGCAGCTCCGACAGTACTAATGAAAAACTGTTTTTT.